These 4 T cell receptor beta chains were sequenced from one sample in a study of T cell repertoires in cytomegalovirus infection. TCRdb fed the reads into MiXCR, producing one record per CDR3 protein. In the table there are a few hundred thousand distinct CDR3 sequences, roughly 13% of which are singletons. Material: PBMCs. The receptor source for this set is a human donor in good health (CMV status not recorded). Some clones in this sample may be carry-over from other donors' samples.

Worth noting for this clonotype: Since a much larger clone is just one base distant, this may be a read error. V and J are TRBV7-8 and TRBJ1-5; D unclear. CDR1 SGHVS and CDR2 FQNEAQ come from the germline V gene. CDR3 length: 17 amino acids. The CDR3 DNA follows: TGTGCCGGCAGCTACCAACCGAAGGGCCCTAGCAATCAGCCCCAGCATTTT. It translates to CAGSYQPKGPSNQPQHF.

This clonotype was seen at least ten times. The chain combines TRBV28 with TRBJ1-1; no definite D call. V lost 1 base to trimming and J lost 0 bases, with 9 bases between them. The CDR3 has 15 amino acids. The germline V gene encodes CDR1 MDHEN and CDR2 SYDVKM. The CDR3 loop is CASSLSVGLNTEAFF. In DNA, the CDR3 is TGTGCCAGCAGTTTATCGGTAGGGTTGAACACTGAAGCTTTCTTT.

The table lists this clonotype with many counts. J is TRBJ1-2 and V is TRBV20-1; D ambiguous. CDR1 is DFQATT, CDR2 SNEGSKA, per germline (reference sequence). Trimming took 6 bases from V and 8 from J, leaving 25 bases between them. This CDR3 has 15 residues. In DNA form, the CDR3 reads TGCAGTGCCAACGCCCGGCAGGTCGTAAGTTCGGGCTACACCTTC. Encoded protein: CSANARQVVSSGYTF.

This clonotype was seen repeatedly, ten times or more. The chain links TRBV7-2 to TRBJ1-3; D unresolved. CDR3 length: 16 amino acids. The germline V gene has CDR1 SGHTA and CDR2 FQGNSA. V was cut by 5 bases and J by 0 bases, with 14 bases left in between. The CDR3 spells CASSLSTVDSGNTIYF. DNA of the CDR3: TGTGCCAGCAGCCTCTCGACGGTTGACTCTGGAAACACCATATATTTT.